These T cell receptor beta chains were read from a single sample in a study of blood T cell repertoires in COVID-19. Data came from immunoSEQ multiplex PCR; TCRdb stores just in-frame clones and leaves some out. The table includes approximately 80,000 clones, 65% to 90% detected once. Sequencing was performed on peripheral blood. These receptors all stem from a man aged 50-60 years with COVID-19, enrolled during active disease. Both conserved end residues are part of each CDR3. A D gene is named only where the DNA matches it firmly. Size values are once, few and many counts, or a class for expanded clones, and some rows have none.

d_gene	v_gene	abundance	j_gene	CDR3aa	CDR3nt
NA	TRBV2	NA	TRBJ2-2	CASTLTQATNTGELFF	TGTGCCAGCACCTTGACACAAGCCACGAACACCGGGGAGCTGTTTTTT
TRBD1	TRBV7-3	NA	TRBJ2-1	CASSSTGEQFF	TGTGCCAGCAGCTCGACAGGGGAGCAGTTCTTC
TRBD2	TRBV18	NA	TRBJ2-1	CASSPSIAGRASEQFF	TGTGCCAGCTCACCGTCGATCGCCGGGAGGGCCTCGGAGCAGTTCTTC
NA	TRBV19	NA	TRBJ2-2	CATREIRDTGELFF	TGTGCCACTAGGGAAATACGGGACACCGGGGAGCTGTTTTTT
NA	TRBV29-1	NA	TRBJ2-1	CSVGWQGNEQFF	TGCAGCGTTGGGTGGCAGGGCAATGAGCAGTTCTTC
NA	TRBV27	few	TRBJ1-2	CASSLSGVGQGPLRGYTF	TGTGCCAGCAGTTTATCTGGGGTGGGGCAGGGGCCCCTCCGAGGCTACACCTTC
NA	TRBV4-1	NA	TRBJ2-7	CASSQELRGIHEQYF	TGCGCCAGCAGCCAAGAACTAAGGGGTATCCACGAGCAGTACTTC
TRBD1	TRBV28	NA	TRBJ1-1	CASSFNRGNTEAFF	TGTGCCAGCAGTTTTAACAGGGGAAACACTGAAGCTTTCTTT
TRBD1	TRBV2	NA	TRBJ1-1	CASSANRGPNTEAFF	TGTGCCAGCAGTGCGAACAGGGGCCCGAACACTGAAGCTTTCTTT
TRBD1	TRBV19	NA	TRBJ1-5	CASSSTGAGNQPQHF	TGTGCCAGTAGCTCAACAGGGGCCGGCAATCAGCCCCAGCATTTT
TRBD2	TRBV7-8	NA	TRBJ2-3	CASSRERGQITDTQYF	TGTGCCAGCAGCCGTGAGCGGGGGCAGATCACAGATACGCAGTATTTT
TRBD2	TRBV5-1	NA	TRBJ2-3	CASSLGLARTDTQYF	TGCGCCAGCAGCTTGGGACTAGCGCGCACAGATACGCAGTATTTT
NA	TRBV6-1	NA	TRBJ1-2	CASSEQGPNYGYTF	TGTGCCAGCAGTGAGCAGGGTCCTAACTATGGCTACACCTTC
NA	TRBV7-2	NA	TRBJ2-3	CASSLQGSDTQYF	TGTGCCAGCAGCTTACAGGGGTCGGATACGCAGTATTTT
NA	TRBV27	NA	TRBJ2-7	CASSPFIQGTGEQYF	TGTGCCAGCAGTCCGTTTATTCAGGGGACCGGCGAGCAGTACTTC
TRBD2	TRBV9	NA	TRBJ2-3	CASSRTSGRNTDTQYF	TGTGCCAGCAGCCGGACTAGCGGGAGGAACACAGATACGCAGTATTTT
NA	TRBV14	NA	TRBJ2-1	CASSQGGEAYNEQFF	TGTGCCAGCAGCCAAGGGGGGGAGGCCTACAATGAGCAGTTCTTC
NA	TRBV4-2	NA	TRBJ1-1	CASSQAGFNLQAEAFF	TGTGCCAGCAGCCAAGCAGGGTTTAACCTTCAAGCTGAAGCTTTCTTT
NA	TRBV29-1	NA	TRBJ1-1	CSVVLEGNTEAFF	TGCAGCGTTGTGTTAGAGGGGAACACTGAAGCTTTCTTT
TRBD1	TRBV11-1	NA	TRBJ2-7	CASSQGTVGSYEQYF	TGTGCCAGCAGCCAAGGGACAGTTGGTTCCTACGAGCAGTACTTC
NA	TRBV2	NA	TRBJ1-1	CASSDDWGNQAFF	TGTGCCAGCAGTGACGATTGGGGCAATCAGGCTTTCTTT
NA	TRBV5-1	NA	TRBJ1-6	CASRGSENSPLHF	TGCGCCAGCAGGGGCAGTGAAAATTCACCCCTCCACTTT
TRBD2	TRBV30	NA	TRBJ2-2	CAWSGLSGSDTGELFF	TGTGCCTGGAGTGGGCTAAGCGGGAGTGACACCGGGGAGCTGTTTTTT
NA	TRBV7-9	few	TRBJ1-3	CASSLAGGSGNTIYF	TGTGCCAGCAGCTTAGCAGGGGGATCTGGAAACACCATATATTTT
TRBD2	TRBV18	few	TRBJ2-7	CASSQTSGRYEQYF	TGTGCCAGCTCACAGACTAGCGGGAGGTACGAGCAGTACTTC
TRBD1	TRBV3-1/TRBV3-2	NA	TRBJ2-3	CASSQSGQGTDTQYF	TGTGCCAGCAGCCAATCGGGACAGGGAACAGATACGCAGTATTTT
TRBD1	TRBV2	NA	TRBJ1-5	CASTGQGNGPQHF	TGTGCCAGCACCGGACAGGGGAACGGGCCCCAGCATTTT
TRBD1	TRBV30	NA	TRBJ1-6	CAWIGTGQNSPLHF	TGTGCCTGGATAGGGACAGGGCAGAATTCACCCCTCCACTTT
TRBD1	TRBV7-2	NA	TRBJ2-4	CASSPTGVKNIQYF	TGTGCCAGCAGCCCGACAGGGGTCAAAAACATTCAGTACTTC
TRBD2	TRBV5-6	once	TRBJ2-3	CASTAGGRGDTQYF	TGTGCCAGCACGGCGGGAGGTAGGGGAGATACGCAGTATTTT
TRBD2	TRBV6-6	NA	TRBJ2-5	CASSAPGTSAQETQYF	TGTGCCAGCAGTGCACCCGGGACTAGCGCCCAAGAGACCCAGTACTTC
TRBD2	TRBV6-5	NA	TRBJ2-1	CASGRSGITYNEQFF	TGTGCCAGCGGGCGGAGCGGGATCACCTACAATGAGCAGTTCTTC
NA	TRBV6-5	NA	TRBJ2-7	CASSSRGYEQYF	TGTGCCAGCAGTAGCAGGGGATACGAGCAGTACTTC
NA	TRBV19	NA	TRBJ2-7	CASSIGVFYEQYF	TGTGCCAGTAGTATCGGTGTCTTCTACGAGCAGTACTTC
TRBD1	TRBV5-4	NA	TRBJ1-4	CASSLQGAANEKLFF	TGTGCCAGCAGCCTCCAGGGGGCGGCTAATGAAAAACTGTTTTTT
NA	TRBV7-2	NA	TRBJ1-1	CASSPRQVRAFF	TGTGCCAGCAGCCCTAGACAGGTTCGAGCTTTCTTT
NA	TRBV18	NA	TRBJ1-6	CASSPRGQRNSPLHF	TGTGCCAGCTCACCTAGGGGACAAAGGAATTCACCCCTCCACTTT
TRBD2	TRBV9	NA	TRBJ2-1	CASSVEVAGESEQFF	TGTGCCAGCAGCGTAGAGGTAGCGGGAGAAAGTGAGCAGTTCTTC
NA	TRBV7-9	NA	TRBJ2-7	CASSELRGFEQYF	TGTGCCAGCAGTGAGCTGAGGGGGTTCGAGCAGTACTTC
NA	TRBV2	NA	TRBJ2-7	CASLASAHEQYF	TGTGCCAGCCTTGCTAGCGCCCACGAGCAGTACTTC
TRBD2	TRBV28	NA	TRBJ2-1	CASRRGLAGGDNEQFF	TGTGCCAGCAGACGGGGACTAGCGGGAGGGGACAATGAGCAGTTCTTC